This is a list of T cell receptor beta chains from one sample in a study of technical replicates of blood from a handful of donors. TCRdb keeps only in-frame clones here, not all; method: immunoSEQ multiplex PCR. Counted here are more than 95,000 clones, about 95% occurring once; the ten biggest clones make up around 0.21%. Sequencing was performed on T cells isolated from PBMCs. These receptors were collected from a human donor in good health. The CDR3 runs from the conserved cysteine through the conserved F or W. Each record gives: D gene, clone size, V gene, J gene, CDR3 DNA, CDR3 protein. A D gene is named only where the DNA matches it firmly. Only part of the rows carry a size: once, few, many, or a class if the clone is expanded.

d_gene: TRBD1
abundance: NA
v_gene: TRBV6-1
j_gene: TRBJ1-1
CDR3nt: TGTGCCAGCAGTTTCGGACAGGGGGCCGCTGAAGCTTTCTTT
CDR3aa: CASSFGQGAAEAFF

d_gene: NA
abundance: NA
v_gene: TRBV2
j_gene: TRBJ2-7
CDR3nt: TGTGCCAGCACGGTTTCAGGTTTCGACCTTAGCTACGAGCAGTACTTC
CDR3aa: CASTVSGFDLSYEQYF

d_gene: TRBD1
abundance: NA
v_gene: TRBV2
j_gene: TRBJ2-5
CDR3nt: TGTGCCAGCATGTATGGACAGGTCCTCGGGACCCAGTACTTC
CDR3aa: CASMYGQVLGTQYF

d_gene: TRBD1
abundance: NA
v_gene: TRBV5-1
j_gene: TRBJ2-7
CDR3nt: TGCGCCAGCAGCTGGACCCAGGGACAGAGCGAGCAGTACTTC
CDR3aa: CASSWTQGQSEQYF

d_gene: NA
abundance: NA
v_gene: TRBV7-2
j_gene: TRBJ2-5
CDR3nt: TGTGCCAGCAGCTTACGTTTTCGGACAGAAGAGACCCAGTACTTC
CDR3aa: CASSLRFRTEETQYF

d_gene: NA
abundance: NA
v_gene: TRBV7-6
j_gene: TRBJ1-5
CDR3nt: TGTGCCAGCAGCTTAGGAGGGGGTCGGAATCAGCCCCAGCATTTT
CDR3aa: CASSLGGGRNQPQHF

d_gene: NA
abundance: NA
v_gene: TRBV5-1
j_gene: TRBJ2-7
CDR3nt: TGCGCCAGCAGCCCTACAGGGCACGAGCAGTACTTC
CDR3aa: CASSPTGHEQYF

d_gene: TRBD1
abundance: NA
v_gene: TRBV5-1
j_gene: TRBJ1-2
CDR3nt: TGCGCCAGCAGCTTGGGAGACAGGGATGGCTACACCTTC
CDR3aa: CASSLGDRDGYTF

d_gene: NA
abundance: NA
v_gene: TRBV5-1
j_gene: TRBJ2-2
CDR3nt: TGCGCCAGCAAAAGGAGTGGGTTGCGAACCCCCGGGGAGCTGTTTTTT
CDR3aa: CASKRSGLRTPGELFF

d_gene: NA
abundance: NA
v_gene: TRBV15
j_gene: TRBJ2-1
CDR3nt: TGTGCCACCAGCAGAGAGCCTATGGGTGCGGACAGCTCTTACAATGAGCAGTTCTTC
CDR3aa: CATSREPMGADSSYNEQFF

d_gene: NA
abundance: NA
v_gene: TRBV5-1
j_gene: TRBJ2-7
CDR3nt: TGCGCCAGCAGCTCGGTTGGGGTCAGGGTCACCTACGAGCAGTACTTC
CDR3aa: CASSSVGVRVTYEQYF

d_gene: TRBD1
abundance: NA
v_gene: TRBV6-5
j_gene: TRBJ1-1
CDR3nt: TGTGCCAGCAGTTACGGGACAGGGTATGGCACTGAAGCTTTCTTT
CDR3aa: CASSYGTGYGTEAFF

d_gene: NA
abundance: NA
v_gene: TRBV6-1
j_gene: TRBJ1-5
CDR3nt: TGTGCCAGCAGTGAATCTAGGAATCAGCCCCAGCATTTT
CDR3aa: CASSESRNQPQHF

d_gene: NA
abundance: NA
v_gene: TRBV19
j_gene: TRBJ1-1
CDR3nt: TGTGCCAGTAGTATTGACGGGGTCATGAACACTGAAGCTTTCTTT
CDR3aa: CASSIDGVMNTEAFF

d_gene: TRBD2
abundance: NA
v_gene: TRBV4-2
j_gene: TRBJ2-3
CDR3nt: TGTGCCAGCAGCCAAGATATCGGGACTAGCGGGGGGTCTAGCACAGATACGCAGTATTTT
CDR3aa: CASSQDIGTSGGSSTDTQYF

d_gene: NA
abundance: NA
v_gene: TRBV19
j_gene: TRBJ2-5
CDR3nt: TGTGCCAGTAGTCCTAGAACCCGGGAGACCCAGTACTTC
CDR3aa: CASSPRTRETQYF

d_gene: NA
abundance: NA
v_gene: TRBV5-1
j_gene: TRBJ2-3
CDR3nt: TGCGCCAGCAGGAGTACCGGACTCCTAACAGATACGCAGTATTTT
CDR3aa: CASRSTGLLTDTQYF

d_gene: TRBD1
abundance: few
v_gene: TRBV28
j_gene: TRBJ1-1
CDR3nt: TGTGCCAGCAGTCCGTTGTGGACAGGTAACACTGAAGCTTTCTTT
CDR3aa: CASSPLWTGNTEAFF

d_gene: NA
abundance: NA
v_gene: TRBV28
j_gene: TRBJ1-1
CDR3nt: TGTGCCAGCAGTTTAACCAGGGTATCTGAAGCTTTCTTT
CDR3aa: CASSLTRVSEAFF

d_gene: TRBD2
abundance: NA
v_gene: TRBV29-1
j_gene: TRBJ2-1
CDR3nt: TGCAGCGTTTTTAGCGGGGGGGCTAACAATGAGCAGTTCTTC
CDR3aa: CSVFSGGANNEQFF

d_gene: TRBD2
abundance: NA
v_gene: TRBV5-1
j_gene: TRBJ2-7
CDR3nt: TGCGCCAGCAGCTTCGGACTAGACAACTACGAGCAGTACTTC
CDR3aa: CASSFGLDNYEQYF

d_gene: NA
abundance: NA
v_gene: TRBV9
j_gene: TRBJ1-2
CDR3nt: TGTGCCAGCAGCGTAGATACAGCTAACTATGGCTACACCTTC
CDR3aa: CASSVDTANYGYTF

d_gene: TRBD1
abundance: once
v_gene: TRBV5-4
j_gene: TRBJ2-6
CDR3nt: TGTGCCAGCAGCTTTGACAGGGGGACCTCTGGGGCCAACGTCCTGACTTTC
CDR3aa: CASSFDRGTSGANVLTF

d_gene: NA
abundance: NA
v_gene: TRBV5-1
j_gene: TRBJ1-2
CDR3nt: TGCGCCAGCAGCTTGCAGGCCAGGGATAATAATGGCTACACCTTC
CDR3aa: CASSLQARDNNGYTF

d_gene: TRBD2
abundance: NA
v_gene: TRBV5-4
j_gene: TRBJ2-6
CDR3nt: TGTGCCAGCAGCTTGTGGGGACTAGGCCCCTCTGGGGCCAACGTCCTGACTTTC
CDR3aa: CASSLWGLGPSGANVLTF

d_gene: TRBD1
abundance: NA
v_gene: TRBV28
j_gene: TRBJ2-1
CDR3nt: TGTGCCAGCATCAACCCGGGGAGACAGGGCTATGAGCAGTTCTTC
CDR3aa: CASINPGRQGYEQFF

d_gene: NA
abundance: once
v_gene: TRBV28
j_gene: TRBJ2-7
CDR3nt: TGTGCCAGCAGTTTGGGCTACTACGAGCAGTACTTC
CDR3aa: CASSLGYYEQYF

d_gene: TRBD1
abundance: NA
v_gene: TRBV5-1
j_gene: TRBJ1-1
CDR3nt: TGCGCCAGCAGCGAAAACACAGGGGGCACTGAAGCTTTCTTT
CDR3aa: CASSENTGGTEAFF

d_gene: TRBD1
abundance: NA
v_gene: TRBV11-3
j_gene: TRBJ2-6
CDR3nt: TGTGCCAGCAGCTCCCGGGACAGGGTATCTGGGGCCAACGTCCTGACTTTC
CDR3aa: CASSSRDRVSGANVLTF

d_gene: TRBD2
abundance: NA
v_gene: TRBV28
j_gene: TRBJ2-6
CDR3nt: TGTGCCAGCAGTATAGCGGGAGATGGGGCCAACGTCCTGACTTTC
CDR3aa: CASSIAGDGANVLTF

d_gene: NA
abundance: NA
v_gene: TRBV7-3
j_gene: TRBJ1-1
CDR3nt: TGTGCCAGCAGCCAGAGTGCTTCGGGAACTGAAGCTTTCTTT
CDR3aa: CASSQSASGTEAFF

d_gene: TRBD1
abundance: NA
v_gene: TRBV19
j_gene: TRBJ1-1
CDR3nt: TGTGCCAGCTGGGGATTGGGACAGGGGCTCATGAACACTGAAGCTTTCTTT
CDR3aa: CASWGLGQGLMNTEAFF

d_gene: NA
abundance: NA
v_gene: TRBV11-2
j_gene: TRBJ1-1
CDR3nt: TGTGCCAGCAGCAGAGACGGGACTGAAGCTTTCTTT
CDR3aa: CASSRDGTEAFF

d_gene: NA
abundance: NA
v_gene: TRBV10-2
j_gene: TRBJ2-7
CDR3nt: TGCGCCAGCAGTGAACAGACCTACGAGCAGTACTTC
CDR3aa: CASSEQTYEQYF

d_gene: TRBD1
abundance: NA
v_gene: TRBV7-9
j_gene: TRBJ1-4
CDR3nt: TGTGCCAGCAGCCCGGGACAGGGCTCCGCAACTAATGAAAAACTGTTTTTT
CDR3aa: CASSPGQGSATNEKLFF

d_gene: TRBD1
abundance: NA
v_gene: TRBV10-3
j_gene: TRBJ1-5
CDR3nt: TGTGCCATCGGCTCGGGACAGGGGGTTGATTATAGCAATCAGCCCCAGCATTTT
CDR3aa: CAIGSGQGVDYSNQPQHF

d_gene: TRBD1
abundance: NA
v_gene: TRBV2
j_gene: TRBJ2-7
CDR3nt: TGTGCCAGCAGTGTCCCCCGACAGGGAATCTACGAGCAGTACTTC
CDR3aa: CASSVPRQGIYEQYF

d_gene: TRBD2
abundance: once
v_gene: TRBV4-2
j_gene: TRBJ2-1
CDR3nt: TGTGCCAGCAGCCAAGTGAGCATAACTGGCGGGAGTTCCTACAATGAGCAGTTCTTC
CDR3aa: CASSQVSITGGSSYNEQFF

d_gene: TRBD1
abundance: NA
v_gene: TRBV19
j_gene: TRBJ1-1
CDR3nt: TGTGCCAGTAGTGTCGACAGGGTTAGGGAAGCTTTCTTT
CDR3aa: CASSVDRVREAFF

d_gene: NA
abundance: NA
v_gene: TRBV4-2
j_gene: TRBJ1-5
CDR3nt: TGTGCCAGCAGCCAAGTTTGGGCGATGGGCAATCAGCCCCAGCATTTT
CDR3aa: CASSQVWAMGNQPQHF

d_gene: TRBD1
abundance: NA
v_gene: TRBV23-1
j_gene: TRBJ2-1
CDR3nt: TGCGCCAGCAGTCAATCGAGGAGACAGGGCCCCCATGAGCAGTTCTTC
CDR3aa: CASSQSRRQGPHEQFF

d_gene: NA
abundance: NA
v_gene: TRBV19
j_gene: TRBJ2-7
CDR3nt: TGTGCCAGTAGTACAGGGTGGGTCTTTTACGAGCAGTACTTC
CDR3aa: CASSTGWVFYEQYF